A selection of T cell receptor beta chains follows, all from one sample in a study of shared clonotypes between healthy human individuals. The protocol was immunoSEQ multiplex PCR, while the TCRdb copy is restricted to in-frame clones and leaves out a portion. The table lists 2 million or so clones, 95% of them singletons. The specimen was naive CD4+ T cells sorted from blood. The receptors derive from a man between 18 and 29 years old in good health. Both conserved end residues are part of each CDR3. Fields, in order: V gene, J gene, D gene, clone size, CDR3 protein, CDR3 DNA. A D gene is named only where the DNA matches it firmly. Clone size is stated in some rows and not others, as once, few, many or a class when expanded.

>TRBV7-9|TRBJ1-5|.|.
CASSRSGDNQPQHF
TGTGCCAGCAGCCGTTCGGGTGACAATCAGCCCCAGCATTTT
>TRBV5-4|TRBJ1-3|TRBD1|.
CASSRDRRTSSGNTIYF
TGTGCCAGCAGCCGGGACAGGCGAACTAGCTCTGGAAACACCATATATTTT
>TRBV2|TRBJ1-2|TRBD1|.
CASREDRAHGYTF
TGTGCCAGCAGAGAAGACAGGGCTCATGGCTACACCTTC
>TRBV20-1|TRBJ2-5|.|once
CSATGDETQYF
TGCAGTGCTACGGGCGATGAGACCCAGTACTTC
>TRBV6-1|TRBJ1-4|.|.
CATSDAQRGEKLFF
TGTGCCACATCGGACGCCCAGAGAGGTGAAAAACTGTTTTTT
>TRBV2|TRBJ1-3|.|once
CASSERREVSGNTIYF
TGTGCCAGCAGTGAACGCAGGGAAGTCTCTGGAAACACCATATATTTT
>TRBV5-4|TRBJ1-1|.|.
CASSPVQLMNTEAFF
TGTGCCAGCAGCCCGGTCCAGCTTATGAACACTGAAGCTTTCTTT
>TRBV30|TRBJ2-4|TRBD2|once
CAWSVASGRGNIQYF
TGTGCCTGGAGTGTAGCCAGCGGGAGGGGAAACATTCAGTACTTC
>TRBV6-1|TRBJ2-4|TRBD2|.
CASLGLADKNIQYF
TGTGCCAGTCTGGGACTAGCGGACAAAAACATTCAGTACTTC
>TRBV18|TRBJ2-7|.|once
CASSPLPSVYEQYF
TGTGCCAGCTCACCACTTCCTAGCGTCTACGAGCAGTACTTC
>TRBV7-9|TRBJ1-2|.|.
CASSFREGYGYTF
TGTGCCAGCAGCTTCCGCGAGGGCTATGGCTACACCTTC
>TRBV7-9|TRBJ2-3|.|.
CASSLAGFTDTQYF
TGTGCCAGCAGCTTAGCGGGATTCACAGATACGCAGTATTTT
>TRBV21-1|TRBJ2-1|.|.
CASSKEGSGVYNEQFF
TGTGCCAGCAGCAAAGAAGGTAGCGGGGTCTACAATGAGCAGTTCTTC
>TRBV19|TRBJ1-5|.|once
CASSGNSASNQPQHF
TGTGCCAGTAGTGGGAACTCAGCAAGCAATCAGCCCCAGCATTTT
>TRBV7-2|TRBJ1-3|.|.
CASSLVFGNTIYF
TGTGCCAGCAGCTTAGTATTTGGAAACACCATATATTTT
>TRBV5-1|TRBJ2-2|TRBD2|.
CASSPPWEGSTGELFF
TGCGCCAGCAGCCCCCCGTGGGAGGGAAGCACCGGGGAGCTGTTTTTT